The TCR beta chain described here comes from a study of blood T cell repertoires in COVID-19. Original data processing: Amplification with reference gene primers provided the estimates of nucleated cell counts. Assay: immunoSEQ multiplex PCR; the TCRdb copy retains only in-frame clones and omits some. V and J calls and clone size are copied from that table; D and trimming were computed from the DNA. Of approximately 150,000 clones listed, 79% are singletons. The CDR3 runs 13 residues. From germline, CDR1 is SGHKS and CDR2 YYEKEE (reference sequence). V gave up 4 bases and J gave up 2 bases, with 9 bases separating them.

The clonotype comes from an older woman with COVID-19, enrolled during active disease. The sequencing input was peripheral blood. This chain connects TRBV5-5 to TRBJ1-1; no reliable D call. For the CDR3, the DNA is TGTGCCAGCAGCGCACACGTAAACACTGAAGCTTTCTTT. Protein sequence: CASSAHVNTEAFF. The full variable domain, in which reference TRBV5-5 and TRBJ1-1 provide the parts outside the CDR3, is DAGVTQSPTHLIKTRGQQVTLRCSPISGHKSVSWYQQVLGQGPQFIFQYYEKEERGRGNFPDRFSARQFPNYSSELNVNALLLGDSALYLCASSAHVNTEAFFGQGTRLTVV.